The 4 T cell receptor beta chains below come from one sample, sequenced in a study of control samples from healthy donors and cancer patients. Repertoires were generated with immunoSEQ multiplex PCR, while TCRdb's copy carries only in-frame clones and drops some. The profile shows approximately 150,000 clones, about nine tenths of them singletons. Sequenced input: PBMCs. The receptors derive from a man aged 50-59 years with head and neck cancer.

The chain carries TRBV7-8 and TRBJ1-4; tentative D call: TRBD1 (6 bases). V was clipped by 4 bases and J by 5 bases, with 11 bases between them. The CDR3 has 14 amino acids. Germline V gene lookup returns CDR1 SGHVS and CDR2 FQNEAQ. CDR3 coding DNA: TGTGCCAGCAGCTCGGGACACCCGAATGAAAAACTGTTTTTT. It yields the protein CASSSGHPNEKLFF.

This clone has more than one count but fewer than ten. Other DNA sequences from this sample encode an identical CDR3 as well. The chain is built from TRBV30 and TRBJ1-2, with D tentatively TRBD1 (5 bases). The CDR3 has 12 amino acids. CDR1 and CDR2 from the germline V gene are GTSNPN and SVGIG (reference sequence). Trimming pared 3 bases from V and 5 bases from J, leaving 10 bases between. CDR3 protein: CAWRTAGYGYTF. The DNA for the CDR3 is TGTGCCTGGAGGACAGCCGGATATGGCTACACCTTC.

The J gene is TRBJ2-1, the V gene TRBV2, with 10 bases matching TRBD2. The ends lost 3 bases at V and 8 bases at J; junction bases unmatched: 10. The CDR3 sequence is 16 residues long. CDR1 and CDR2 (germline): SNHLY, FYNNEI. The DNA of the CDR3 is TGTGCCAGCAGTGAGTGGAGCGGGGGGGCCGGGGATGAGCAGTTCTTC. Its translation: CASSEWSGGAGDEQFF.

The V and J genes are TRBV11-3 and TRBJ2-1; D remains unclear. The V end was cut by 3 bases, the J end by 3 bases, with 6 bases between. This CDR3 region has 13 residues. Germline lookup yields CDR1 SGHNT and CDR2 YENEEA. CDR3 sequence reads: CASSFTGYNEQFF. CDR3 DNA sequence: TGTGCCAGCAGCTTTACGGGCTACAATGAGCAGTTCTTC.